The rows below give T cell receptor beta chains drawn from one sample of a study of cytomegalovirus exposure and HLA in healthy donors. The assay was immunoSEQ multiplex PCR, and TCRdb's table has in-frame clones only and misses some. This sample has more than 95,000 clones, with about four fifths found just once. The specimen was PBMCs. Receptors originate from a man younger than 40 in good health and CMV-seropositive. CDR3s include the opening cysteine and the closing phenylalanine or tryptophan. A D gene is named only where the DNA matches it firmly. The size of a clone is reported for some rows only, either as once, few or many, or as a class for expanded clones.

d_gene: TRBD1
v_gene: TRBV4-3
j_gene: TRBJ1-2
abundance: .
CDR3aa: CASSRGGRRLNYGYTF
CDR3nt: TGCGCCAGCAGCCGAGGGGGCCGACGACTCAACTATGGCTACACCTTC

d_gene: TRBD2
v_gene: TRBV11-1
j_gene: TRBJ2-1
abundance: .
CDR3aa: CASSPGLAGDNEQFF
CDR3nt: TGTGCCAGCAGCCCCGGACTAGCGGGCGACAATGAGCAGTTCTTC

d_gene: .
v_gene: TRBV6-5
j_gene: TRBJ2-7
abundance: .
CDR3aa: CASSHGGYEQYF
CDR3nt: TGTGCCAGCAGCCACGGAGGGTACGAGCAGTACTTC

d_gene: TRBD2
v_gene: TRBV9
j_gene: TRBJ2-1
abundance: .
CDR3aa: CASSTTLTSGRVGAYNEQFF
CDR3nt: TGTGCCAGCAGCACCACCCTGACTAGCGGGAGGGTAGGAGCCTACAATGAGCAGTTCTTC

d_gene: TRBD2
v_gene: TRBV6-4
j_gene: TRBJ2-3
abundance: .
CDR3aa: CASSDSGGGSTDTQYF
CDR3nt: TGTGCCAGCAGTGACTCCGGGGGGGGCAGCACAGATACGCAGTATTTT

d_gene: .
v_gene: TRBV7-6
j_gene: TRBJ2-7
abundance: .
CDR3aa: CASSLALMGDTTYEQYF
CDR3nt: TGTGCCAGCAGCTTAGCGCTAATGGGGGACACAACCTACGAGCAGTACTTC

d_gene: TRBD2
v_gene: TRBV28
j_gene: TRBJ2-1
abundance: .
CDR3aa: CASSESGRAGNEQFF
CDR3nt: TGTGCCAGCAGCGAGAGCGGGAGGGCGGGCAATGAGCAGTTCTTC

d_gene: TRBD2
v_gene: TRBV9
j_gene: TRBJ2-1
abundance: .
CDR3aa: CASSGGLVLPHEQFF
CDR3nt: TGTGCCAGCAGCGGCGGACTAGTTCTCCCCCATGAGCAGTTCTTC

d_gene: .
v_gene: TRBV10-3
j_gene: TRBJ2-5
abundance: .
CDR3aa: CAISDPEKETQYF
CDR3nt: TGTGCCATCAGTGACCCCGAGAAAGAGACCCAGTACTTC

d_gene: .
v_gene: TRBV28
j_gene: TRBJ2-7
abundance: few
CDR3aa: CASRTNNHEQYF
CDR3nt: TGTGCCAGCCGGACAAACAACCACGAGCAGTACTTC

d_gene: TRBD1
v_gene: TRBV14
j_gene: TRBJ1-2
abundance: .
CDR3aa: CASSQGGQDYGYTF
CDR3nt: TGTGCCAGCAGCCAAGGGGGACAGGACTATGGCTACACCTTC

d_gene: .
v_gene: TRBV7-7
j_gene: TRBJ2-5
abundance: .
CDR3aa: CASSTTPVQETQYF
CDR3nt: TGTGCTAGCAGCACAACACCAGTCCAAGAGACCCAGTACTTC

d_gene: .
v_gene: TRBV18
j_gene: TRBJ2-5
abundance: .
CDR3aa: CASSLGFQETQYF
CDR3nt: TGTGCCAGCTCACTCGGGTTTCAAGAGACCCAGTACTTC

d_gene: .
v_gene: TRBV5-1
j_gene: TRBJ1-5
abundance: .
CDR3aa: CASSLPTGSNQPQHF
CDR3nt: TGCGCCAGCAGCTTGCCCACCGGTAGCAATCAGCCCCAGCATTTT